The 12 T cell receptor beta chains given below trace back to one sample, sequenced in a study of T cells in women clearing cervical HPV infection. Produced via immunoSEQ multiplex PCR; TCRdb's table is partial and in-frame only. The listing contains tens of thousands of clones. The sample consisted of blood buffy coat. The receptors derive from a woman aged 18-70 years with a cervical HPV16 infection that either progressed to CIN3+ or cleared (not recorded which).

As to this clone: The read terminates 3 residues ahead of where the CDR3 ends, so the germline J gene completes it. The chain joins TRBV19 to TRBJ1-1, with 7 bases aligning to TRBD1. The trim removed 6 bases at V and 4 bases at J, leaving 8 bases unmatched. CDR1 is LNHDA and CDR2 is SQIVND in the germline V gene (reference sequence). The CDR3 runs 14 residues. The sequenced part of the CDR3 DNA is TGTGCCAGTAGAGCAGGGGGGACGGGCACTGAA. This codes for CASRAGGTGTE. The CDR3 in full is CASRAGGTGTEAFF.

CDR3 sequence: CAWTGTGSSPLHF. Incomplete CDR3 DNA: TGTGCCTGGACAGGGACAGGGAGTTCCCCC. The V gene is TRBV30, the J gene TRBJ1-6, with 9 bases aligning to TRBD1. The read halts 3 residues ahead of the CDR3 end, with the missing end drawn from the germline J gene. Germline CDR1 reads GTSNPN; CDR2 reads SVGIG (reference sequence). The CDR3 extends over 13 amino acids.

Notes on this clone: The read ends 3 residues before the CDR3 terminus; that terminus is restored from the germline J gene. The rearrangement uses TRBV6-2 or TRBV6-3 and TRBJ2-5; D is perhaps TRBD1 (5 bases). The CDR3 loop spans 12 amino acids. The ends were cut back, 5 bases at V and 5 bases at J, with 9 bases in the middle. Germline loops: CDR1 MNHEY, CDR2 SVGEGT. CDR3 DNA, as far as it was read: TGTGCCAGCAGTATGCAGGGCGAGACC. It codes for CASSMQGET. The full CDR3 reads CASSMQGETQYF.

With respect to this clone: The read is 3 residues too short to cover the CDR3 end, so that end is filled in from the germline J gene. This rearrangement joins TRBV7-2 to TRBJ1-4; TRBD1 matches 7 bases. CDR1 and CDR2 (germline): SGHTA, FQGNSA. Trimming removed 5 bases from V and 6 bases from J; junction bases left unmatched: 6. The CDR3 is 14 amino acids. The covered CDR3 bases are TGTGCCAGCAGCCCGGGACAGCAATATGAAAAA. Its translation: CASSPGQQYEK. The CDR3 in its entirety is CASSPGQQYEKLFF.

With respect to this clone: The CDR3 goes on 3 residues after the read ends, and that part is filled in from the germline J gene. The genes are TRBV5-1 and TRBJ2-1; D might be TRBD1 (5 bases). Trimming took 0 bases from V and 7 from J, leaving 14 bases between them. The length of the CDR3 is 15 residues. Germline V gene sequence: CDR1 SGHRS, CDR2 YFSETQ. This CDR3 reads CASSLVQGKGNEQFF. CDR3 DNA (partial): TGCGCCAGCAGCTTGGTGCAGGGCAAAGGGAATGAG.

A word on this clone: The CDR3 end falls 3 residues outside the read, so it is completed with the germline J gene. J is TRBJ1-2 and V is TRBV20-1; TRBD1 aligns across 8 bases. Trimming cost V 1 base and J 4 bases; bases outside gene matches: 5. The CDR3 length is 14 residues. CDR1 is DFQATT and CDR2 is SNEGSKA in the germline V gene (reference sequence). The covered CDR3 bases are TGCAGTGCTAGAGGCAGGGGGCAATTCTATGGC. Residues: CSARGRGQFYG. The whole CDR3 protein is CSARGRGQFYGYTF.

With respect to this clone: The read is 3 residues too short to cover the CDR3 end, so that end is filled in from the germline J gene. The chain couples TRBV19 to TRBJ2-7, with 11 positions matching TRBD1. This CDR3 has 15 amino acids. Trimming at V came to 6 bases and at J to 4 bases, leaving 8 bases not matched to a gene. Germline V gene data show CDR1 as LNHDA and CDR2 as SQIVND (reference sequence). The CDR3 sequence: CASRDRGRKVYEQYF. The DNA read from the CDR3 is TGTGCCAGTAGGGACAGGGGGCGAAAGGTGTACGAG.

With respect to this clone: The DNA ends 3 residues before the CDR3 does, and the rest of the CDR3 is filled in from the germline J gene. The chain links TRBV6-2 or TRBV6-3 to TRBJ1-2; 7 nucleotides agree with TRBD1. V was pared by 8 bases and J by 7 bases, with 10 bases of the junction left unmatched. This CDR3 spans 13 amino acids. Germline loops: CDR1 MNHEY, CDR2 SVGEGT. The chain's CDR3 is CASAPDRRSGYTF. The covered CDR3 bases are TGTGCCAGCGCCCCGGACAGGCGGAGTGGC.

Comments on this clone: The read is 3 residues too short to cover the CDR3 end, so that end is filled in from the germline J gene. The V and J genes are TRBV7-9 and TRBJ1-1; no definite D call. This CDR3 has 14 residues. The V gene lost 5 bases and the J gene lost 4 bases, with 14 bases spanning the gap. Germline V lookup: CDR1 SEHNR, CDR2 FQNEAQ (reference sequence). CDR3 sequence reads: CASSRGGRGTEAFF. Incomplete CDR3 DNA: TGTGCCAGCAGCCGGGGAGGGCGAGGCACTGAA.

Remarks on this clone: The observed sequence ends 3 residues before the CDR3 terminus, with the missing tail filled in from the germline J gene. The chain carries TRBV6-2 or TRBV6-3 and TRBJ2-3; TRBD1 is a possible D gene (6 bases). CDR3 size: 14 residues. V dropped 5 bases and J dropped 1 base, with 10 bases sitting between them. The germline gives CDR1 MNHEY, CDR2 SVGEGT. The DNA read from the CDR3 is TGTGCCAGCAGTCGCGAGGGGGGCACAGATACG. Its protein product is CASSREGGTDT. The complete CDR3 protein is CASSREGGTDTQYF.

On this clone itself: The read ends 3 residues early relative to the CDR3; the germline J gene fills the gap. This chain joins TRBV5-1 and TRBJ2-3; 7 bases match TRBD1. The CDR3 length is 13 residues. Germline CDR1 SGHRS, CDR2 YFSETQ. V shed 2 bases and J 4 bases; nucleotides not matched to a gene: 1. CDR3: CASSFRGPDTQYF. The DNA read from the CDR3 is TGCGCCAGCAGCTTTAGGGGGCCAGATACG. The variable domain in full, completed from reference TRBV5-1 and TRBJ2-3, reads KAGVTQTPRYLIKTRGQQVTLSCSPISGHRSVSWYQQTPGQGLQFLFEYFSETQRNKGNFPGRFSGRQFSNSRSEMNVSTLELGDSALYLCASSFRGPDTQYFGPGTRLTVL.

Notes on this clone: Sequencing ends 3 residues short of the CDR3 end; the germline J gene provides the rest. The chain joins TRBV7-8 to TRBJ2-4; D is perhaps TRBD1 (6 bases). The CDR3 sequence is 14 residues long. CDR1 and CDR2 from the germline V gene are SGHVS and FQNEAQ. The sequenced part of the CDR3 DNA is TGTGCCAGCAGCTTAGCGCAGACAGGACGTGGT. This sequence encodes CASSLAQTGRG. The full CDR3 reads CASSLAQTGRGQYF.